One and the same sample provided the 30 T cell receptor beta chains below, sequenced in a study of T cell responses to AZD1222 COVID-19 vaccine. The protocol was immunoSEQ multiplex PCR, while the TCRdb copy is restricted to in-frame clones and leaves out a portion. The repertoire consists of about 94,000 clones, with roughly 84% occurring once and the leading ten covering roughly 14%. The sequencing used peripheral blood, collected on day 0 of AZD1222 vaccination. The receptors were gathered from an adult in good health.

The V gene is TRBV5-1, the J gene TRBJ1-2; D is undetermined. Germline CDR1 reads SGHRS; CDR2 reads YFSETQ. The CDR3 sequence is 14 residues long. V was clipped by 0 bases and J by 8 bases, with 14 bases between them. CDR3 DNA sequence: TGCGCCAGCAGCTTGGAATCCACCGCAGCGGGCTACACCTTC. This encodes CASSLESTAAGYTF. The entire variable domain, with the rest obtained from reference TRBV5-1 and TRBJ1-2, is as follows: KAGVTQTPRYLIKTRGQQVTLSCSPISGHRSVSWYQQTPGQGLQFLFEYFSETQRNKGNFPGRFSGRQFSNSRSEMNVSTLELGDSALYLCASSLESTAAGYTFGSGTRLTVV.

The chain joins TRBV28 to TRBJ1-5; D is possibly TRBD1 (6 bases). Trimming pared 6 bases from V and 3 bases from J, leaving 15 bases between. Per germline, CDR1 MDHEN and CDR2 SYDVKM. The CDR3 is made up of 15 amino acids. The CDR3 loop reads CASSRGGQSNQPQHF. The CDR3 DNA reads TGTGCCAGCAGCCGAGGTGGACAGTCCAATCAGCCCCAGCATTTT.

The chain has TRBV30 and TRBJ2-6; 8 nucleotides line up with TRBD1. The V gene's germline CDR1 is GTSNPN and CDR2 SVGIG (reference sequence). The V gene end was trimmed by 3 bases and the J gene end by 0 bases; junction bases not matched to a gene: 4. The CDR3 extends over 16 amino acids. Written as DNA, the CDR3 is TGTGCCTGGAGGGGCGACAGGGGCTCTGGGGCCAACGTCCTGACTTTC. Protein: CAWRGDRGSGANVLTF.

This rearrangement joins TRBV10-3 to TRBJ2-1; D is possibly TRBD1 or TRBD2 (6 bases each). V lost 7 bases and J lost 7, with 14 bases in between. Germline CDR1 ENHRY, CDR2 SYGVKD. The CDR3 is 13 residues long. As DNA, the CDR3 is TGTGCCATCAATCCGGGGGCTTTGAATGAGCAGTTCTTC. It yields the protein CAINPGALNEQFF.

The chain couples TRBV7-9 to TRBJ1-6; no firm D call. This CDR3 has 13 amino acids. V gave up 5 bases and J gave up 6 bases, with 8 bases separating them. The germline gives CDR1 SEHNR, CDR2 FQNEAQ (reference sequence). This CDR3 reads CASSPALNSPLHF. In DNA, the CDR3 is TGTGCCAGCAGCCCGGCACTTAATTCACCCCTCCACTTT.

V gene TRBV5-4 combines with J gene TRBJ2-5, with 9 bases that match TRBD2. Trimming cost V 0 bases and J 7 bases; bases outside gene matches: 10. This CDR3 has 16 amino acids. Germline V gene data show CDR1 as SGHNT and CDR2 as YYREEE (reference sequence). DNA of the CDR3: TGTGCCAGCAGCTTGGTAGTTAGCGGGAGCAGGGGGACCCAGTACTTC. Amino acids: CASSLVVSGSRGTQYF.

The chain uses TRBV30 and TRBJ1-5; D perhaps matches TRBD1 (6 bases). Trimming left V 1 base short and J 0 bases short, with 19 bases between. This CDR3 spans 18 amino acids. CDR1 and CDR2 from the germline V gene are GTSNPN and SVGIG (reference sequence). In nucleotides, the CDR3 is TGTGCCTGGAGTGGGGGCGTACAGGGAGGTTATAGCAATCAGCCCCAGCATTTT. Protein sequence: CAWSGGVQGGYSNQPQHF. Variable domain in full (rest from reference TRBV30 and TRBJ1-5): SQTIHQWPATLVQPVGSPLSLECTVEGTSNPNLYWYRQAAGRGLQLLFYSVGIGQISSEVPQNLSASRPQDRQFILSSKKLLLSDSGFYLCAWSGGVQGGYSNQPQHFGDGTRLSIL.

The J gene is TRBJ2-7, the V gene TRBV5-8, with 10 bases matching TRBD2. The V segment lost 3 bases and the J segment 4 bases; nucleotides outside the gene matches: 7. CDR1 SGHTS and CDR2 YDEGEE come from the germline V gene. CDR3 size: 15 residues. The chain's CDR3 is CASSWGLAGAYEQYF. CDR3 nucleotide sequence: TGTGCCAGCAGCTGGGGCCTAGCGGGGGCGTACGAGCAGTACTTC.

The chain combines TRBV9 with TRBJ2-5, with 7 nucleotides matching TRBD1. Germline CDR1 reads SGDLS; CDR2 reads YYNGEE. Trimming removed 9 bases from V and 7 bases from J; junction bases left unmatched: 15. This CDR3 is built from 14 residues. The CDR3 DNA follows: TGTGCCATTCCGTCTCGGGACAGTGGGGGGACCCAGTACTTC. Residues: CAIPSRDSGGTQYF.

V gene TRBV5-1 combines with J gene TRBJ2-3, with D hard to call. Looked up from germline, CDR1 is SGHRS and CDR2 is YFSETQ. The CDR3 runs to 16 residues. Deletions cut 0 bases from V and 1 base from J, with 12 bases between. CDR3 in amino acids: CASSLETSGGTDTQYF. DNA of the CDR3: TGCGCCAGCAGCTTGGAGACCTCGGGTGGCACAGATACGCAGTATTTT.

The chain uses TRBV30 and TRBJ1-2, with a weak D call TRBD1 (5 bases). Germline V gives CDR1 GTSNPN, CDR2 SVGIG (reference sequence). This CDR3 has 13 residues. V lost 4 bases, J lost 4 bases, and 13 bases lay in between. CDR3 amino acids: CAWMPGWAYGYTF. In DNA, the CDR3 is TGTGCCTGGATGCCAGGGTGGGCCTATGGCTACACCTTC.

A remark on this clone: The sample has other DNA sequences that encode this CDR3 too. The V gene is TRBV18, the J gene TRBJ1-4; TRBD1 aligns across 9 bases. The CDR3 is 14 amino acids. V gave up 3 bases and J gave up 5 bases; unmatched junction bases: 1. Germline lookup yields CDR1 KGHSH and CDR2 LQKENI. DNA for the CDR3: TGTGCCAGCTCACCGGGGACAGGGAATGAAAAACTGTTTTTT. Translating it yields CASSPGTGNEKLFF.

The chain combines TRBV18 with TRBJ1-2, with D possibly TRBD1 on 5 matching bases. CDR1 is KGHSH, CDR2 LQKENI, per germline. V lost 0 bases to trimming and J lost 5 bases, with 19 bases between them. This CDR3 has 17 residues. The CDR3 coding sequence is TGTGCCAGCTCACCACCGCAGGGACCCCTTGTAGAATATGGCTACACCTTC. Its translation is CASSPPQGPLVEYGYTF.

The chain is built from TRBV30 and TRBJ2-7, with TRBD1 identical over 7 bases. Germline V gene lookup returns CDR1 GTSNPN and CDR2 SVGIG (reference sequence). This CDR3 contains 13 residues. Losses at the gene ends were 5 bases for V and 4 bases for J; bases not matched to a gene: 8. CDR3 loop: CAWFRDRPYEQYF. The CDR3 DNA sequence: TGTGCCTGGTTCCGGGACAGACCTTACGAGCAGTACTTC. Variable domain in full (rest from reference TRBV30 and TRBJ2-7): SQTIHQWPATLVQPVGSPLSLECTVEGTSNPNLYWYRQAAGRGLQLLFYSVGIGQISSEVPQNLSASRPQDRQFILSSKKLLLSDSGFYLCAWFRDRPYEQYFGPGTRLTVT.

This chain joins TRBV18 and TRBJ1-1; TRBD1 matches 7 bases. CDR3 length: 13 residues. Germline loops: CDR1 KGHSH, CDR2 LQKENI. V shed 4 bases, J shed 4 bases, and the junction held 3 bases outside the gene matches. In DNA, the CDR3 is TGTGCCAGCTCACGACAGGGAGGCACTGAAGCTTTCTTT. This gives the protein CASSRQGGTEAFF.

The CDR3 bases are TGCGCCAGCAGCTTAGACAGTAAAGCTTTCTTT. Its protein is CASSLDSKAFF. The J gene is TRBJ1-1, the V gene TRBV5-1; the D gene is possibly TRBD1 (5 bases). Trimming took 2 bases from V and 9 from J, leaving 8 bases between them. Germline V gene data show CDR1 as SGHRS and CDR2 as YFSETQ. The CDR3 covers 11 residues.

The CDR3 sequence: CASSQENGGAQETQYF. The CDR3 DNA reads as TGTGCCAGCAGCCAAGAGAACGGGGGGGCCCAAGAGACCCAGTACTTC. This chain links TRBV4-2 with TRBJ2-5; 8 nucleotides align to TRBD2. The germline V gene has CDR1 LGHNA and CDR2 YNFKEQ. The CDR3 is made up of 16 amino acids. With V trimmed by 0 bases and J by 1 base, 4 bases remained unmatched.

The chain employs TRBV6-4 and TRBJ2-3; D unclear. Germline V CDR1 and CDR2: MRHNA, SNTAGT. The CDR3 spans 14 residues. V lost 4 bases and J lost 0, with 8 bases in between. The CDR3 DNA sequence: TGTGCCAGCAGTGTCGACGACAGCACAGATACGCAGTATTTT. Protein: CASSVDDSTDTQYF.

The V gene is TRBV4-1, the J gene TRBJ2-5; tentatively, D is TRBD1 or TRBD2 (7 bases each). V was pared by 3 bases and J by 5 bases, with 13 bases between. This CDR3 is 14 amino acids long. Germline CDR1 is MGHRA and CDR2 is YSYEKL. The CDR3 sequence: CASSQGGGRETQYF. In DNA form, the CDR3 reads TGCGCCAGCAGCCAGGGAGGGGGCAGGGAGACCCAGTACTTC.

CDR3 sequence: CASSLAGGTTYNEQFF. The CDR3 DNA follows: TGCGCCAGCAGCTTGGCGGGCGGAACCACCTACAATGAGCAGTTCTTC. This chain links TRBV5-1 with TRBJ2-1; D gene uncertain. Germline V gives CDR1 SGHRS, CDR2 YFSETQ. V was clipped by 0 bases and J by 2 bases, with 12 bases between them. This CDR3 has 16 amino acids.

The chain recombines TRBV5-5 with TRBJ2-7; D is possibly TRBD2 (7 bases). Germline V gene sequence: CDR1 SGHKS, CDR2 YYEKEE (reference sequence). This CDR3 has 14 residues. V lost 4 bases, J lost 5 bases, and 16 bases lay in between. DNA for the CDR3: TGTGCCAGCAGCGACCCTCGGGGGGCCCACGAGCAGTACTTC. Its protein is CASSDPRGAHEQYF.

This rearrangement joins TRBV19 to TRBJ1-1, with D perhaps matching TRBD1 (5 bases). This CDR3 has 13 residues. CDR1 is LNHDA, CDR2 SQIVND, per germline (reference sequence). The ends were cut back, 7 bases at V and 1 base at J, with 10 bases in the middle. The CDR3 DNA follows: TGTGCCAGTACCGATAGGGGGAACACTGAAGCTTTCTTT. As protein: CASTDRGNTEAFF.

On this clone: Additional DNA sequences in this sample encode the identical CDR3. The chain employs TRBV9 and TRBJ2-7; 7 positions agree with TRBD1. The CDR3 runs to 13 residues. Germline lookup yields CDR1 SGDLS and CDR2 YYNGEE. After removal of 3 bases from V and 0 bases from J, the junction contained 0 bases not matched to a gene. For the CDR3, the DNA is TGTGCCAGCAGCGCAGGGGGCTCCTACGAGCAGTACTTC. This encodes CASSAGGSYEQYF.

The V and J genes are TRBV3-1 (or the pseudogene TRBV3-2) and TRBJ2-1, with D possibly being TRBD2 (5 bases). This CDR3 has 16 amino acids. V shed 0 bases and J shed 3 bases, with 12 bases lying between them. Germline CDR1 and CDR2: LGHDT and YNNKEL (reference sequence). CDR3 protein: CASSQEPGVRYNEQFF. CDR3 bases: TGTGCCAGCAGCCAAGAACCCGGGGTTCGCTACAATGAGCAGTTCTTC.

This clone turned up a few times. This chain joins TRBV11-2 and TRBJ1-2; unclear D gene. This CDR3 is 10 amino acids long. The germline V gene has CDR1 SGHAT and CDR2 FQNNGV. V dropped 11 bases and J dropped 1 base, with 5 bases sitting between them. The CDR3 reads CAYLNYGYTF. DNA of the CDR3: TGTGCCTACCTTAACTATGGCTACACCTTC.

This chain links TRBV27 with TRBJ2-3; D uncertain. CDR1 is MNHEY and CDR2 is SMNVEV in the germline V gene (reference sequence). The CDR3 is 15 residues long. Trimming stripped 1 base from V and 0 bases from J, with 8 bases between. Written as DNA, the CDR3 is TGTGCCAGCAGTTTATATCTTCGTAGCACAGATACGCAGTATTTT. As protein: CASSLYLRSTDTQYF.

V gene TRBV20-1 combines with J gene TRBJ2-5; D is uncertain. V gave up 5 bases and J gave up 2 bases, with 3 bases separating them. The length of the CDR3 is 10 residues. Germline V gene sequence: CDR1 DFQATT, CDR2 SNEGSKA (reference sequence). CDR3 sequence reads: CSAGQETQYF. In nucleotides, the CDR3 is TGCAGTGCTGGACAAGAGACCCAGTACTTC.

The rearrangement links TRBV5-1 to TRBJ1-5; the D is unclear. The V and J ends lost 4 bases and 2 bases respectively, with 7 bases between them. Germline CDR1 SGHRS, CDR2 YFSETQ. This CDR3 spans 13 amino acids. The CDR3: CASSERGNQPQHF. DNA for the CDR3: TGCGCCAGCAGCGAAAGGGGCAATCAGCCCCAGCATTTT.

The V and J genes are TRBV5-1 and TRBJ1-2; possible D gene TRBD1, 5 bases. CDR1 is SGHRS and CDR2 is YFSETQ in the germline V gene. This CDR3 comprises 14 residues. Trimming took 4 bases from V and 8 from J, leaving 18 bases between them. In DNA, the CDR3 is TGCGCCAGCAGCCCGCGGGGCAGTTCCAAAGGCTACACCTTC. Translated: CASSPRGSSKGYTF.

The chain has TRBV6-5 and TRBJ1-3; a possible D gene is TRBD1 (5 bases). V was shortened by 2 bases and J by 3 bases, with 11 bases between the two germline ends. Germline V gives CDR1 MNHEY, CDR2 SVGAGI. The CDR3 extends over 15 amino acids. The chain's CDR3 is CASSYTGGIGNTIYF. CDR3 nucleotide sequence: TGTGCCAGCAGTTACACGGGGGGAATTGGAAACACCATATATTTT.